This T cell receptor (beta chain) appears in the sequencing data of a study of CD8 T cells in ankylosing spondylitis. Germline values: CDR1 SGHRS, CDR2 YFSETQ. Trimming pared 0 bases from V and 2 bases from J, leaving 8 bases between. This CDR3 has 14 residues. For TCR beta, libraries came from quantitative 5'-RACE with molecular barcodes. MiXCR, applied by TCRdb to the 5' RACE reads, yields one record per CDR3 protein. The profile covers some 90,000 distinct CDR3 sequences, with around 25% appearing a single time and around 60% taken by the ten largest. This clonotype was picked up a small number of times. Antigen specificity is unknown. Study-wide points: Some of the motif variants had earlier been found in reactive arthritis patients' fluid and blood.

Sequencing was done on a sample of blood, either unsorted or a sorted T cell fraction (not recorded which). This chain links TRBV5-1 with TRBJ2-5, with a possible D match to TRBD2 (5 bases). The source of this sequence is a male donor with ankylosing spondylitis or in good health (not recorded which). DNA for the CDR3: TGCGCCAGCAGCTTGGGCCGGGGACAAGAGACCCAGTACTTC. Translating it yields CASSLGRGQETQYF.